The clone carrying this T cell receptor beta chain turned up a few times. The time point denotes: newly diagnosed GD, antithyroid drugs for less than 3 months. RNA isolated from PBMCs was used to make the TCR library. V was shortened by 1 base and J by 7 bases, with 10 bases between the two germline ends. The CDR3 has 13 amino acids. Per germline, CDR1 SEHNR and CDR2 FQNEAQ (reference sequence). Libraries of TCR beta came from iRepertoire HTBI primers plus Arm-PCR of CDR3 regions. TCRdb reprocessed the multiplex PCR reads with MiXCR, giving one entry per CDR3 protein. The sample holds 300,000 to 450,000 distinct CDR3 sequences, around 16% seen once. The data were obtained in a study of regulatory T cells in long-lasting Graves disease.

This TCR was sampled from a female donor with Graves disease. The specimen comprised peripheral blood mononuclear cells (PBMCs), sampled at new diagnosis, from a patient treated with antithyroid drugs. The chain couples TRBV7-9 to TRBJ1-2, with D tentatively TRBD1 (5 bases). The CDR3 DNA reads as TGTGCCAGCAGCTTAGGGGTGGGGCTTGGCTACACCTTC. Protein product: CASSLGVGLGYTF.